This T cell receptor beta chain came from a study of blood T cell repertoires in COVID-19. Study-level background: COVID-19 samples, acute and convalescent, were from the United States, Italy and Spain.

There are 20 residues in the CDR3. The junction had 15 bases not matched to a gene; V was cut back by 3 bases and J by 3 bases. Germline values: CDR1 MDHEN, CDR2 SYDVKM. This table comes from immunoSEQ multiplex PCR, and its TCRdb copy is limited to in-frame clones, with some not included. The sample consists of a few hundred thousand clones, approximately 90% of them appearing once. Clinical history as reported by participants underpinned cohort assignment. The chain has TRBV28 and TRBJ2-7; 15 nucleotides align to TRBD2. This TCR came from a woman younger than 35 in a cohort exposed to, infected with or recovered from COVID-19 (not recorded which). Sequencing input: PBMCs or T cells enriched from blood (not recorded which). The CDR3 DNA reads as TGTGCCAGCAGTTTGGAGAGCTGGACTAGCGGGGGGGATTCTTACTACGAGCAGTACTTC. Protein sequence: CASSLESWTSGGDSYYEQYF.